This paragraph reports one TCR beta chain. There is no known antigen for this receptor. Within one base of it there is no much larger clone, and no base qualities were kept. Stable Graves' hyperthyroidism was defined as no progression to ophthalmopathy during 18 months of follow-up. Hyperthyroidism patients were newly diagnosed, had a disease duration of under 2 months, and were aged 18 to 65 years. The study excluded patients with uncontrolled infections, other autoimmune diseases, pregnancy or lactation. Diagnoses were based on clinical symptoms, serum thyroxine and TRAb, thyroid ultrasound and orbital computed tomography. Ficoll-Paque density gradient centrifugation was used to isolate PBMCs from about 9 ml of fresh peripheral blood. Total RNA was extracted using Trizol reagent, and RNA quality was assessed on an Agilent 2100 Bioanalyzer. The sample is drawn from a study of T cells in Graves' hyperthyroidism and ophthalmopathy (dated by TCRdb to between 2019 and 2020). Background on the whole study: Peripheral blood was sampled at the time of initial diagnosis, prior to any treatment. Prospective prediction of ophthalmopathy was tested in an independent validation cohort consisting of 18 hyperthyroidism patients and around 16 patients who later progressed to ophthalmopathy. For training and testing, the 100 or so patients in the discovery cohort were randomly divided in a 7:3 ratio. Thyroid tissue and blood T-cell repertoires from six Graves' hyperthyroidism patients were also compared in the study. TCR V-J signatures able to tell the groups apart were searched for in a discovery cohort of 90 to 100 patients, of whom fewer than 45 had Graves' ophthalmopathy and about 55 had stable Graves' hyperthyroidism. The paper reports TCR Vbeta CDR3 sequencing of about 140 peripheral blood samples: 40 to 45 ophthalmopathy, around 80 hyperthyroidism and about 17 progressor patients. After sampling, hyperthyroidism patients received methimazole starting at 30 mg daily, and ophthalmopathy patients received high-dose intravenous methylprednisolone.

There are 12 amino acids in the CDR3, from cysteine to phenylalanine inclusive. The kept DNA is CDR3 alone, 36 bases in frame from the first base. Via the germline V gene, CDR1 is ENHRY and CDR2 SYGVKD. At the junction V is shortened by 4 bases and J by 7 bases, with 11 bases in between. TCR beta CDR3 regions were amplified from RNA transcripts. The first round of RT-PCR for the TCR CDR3 was performed with the HTBI primer set and the Qiagen OneStep RT-PCR kit. A second multiplex PCR round built the libraries, followed by size selection and purification. Paired-end sequencing of the libraries was performed with 100 bp reads on an Illumina HiSeq2000. Processing in the source paper ran as follows. Raw data were processed with SOAPnuke, discarding reads with adapters, uncalled bases, mean Phred below 15, or no exact constant-primer or identifier match. COPE v1.2.5 was used to merge the high-quality paired reads, and each unique nucleotide sequence was defined as a clonotype. Clonotypes were aligned to IMGT TRBV, TRBD and TRBJ reference segments using MiTCR v1.1. Analysis was restricted to V-J combinations with a frequency above 0.0001, which covered roughly 99% of repertoires. The TCS score was defined as F50 (clonal expansion) divided by E x V (chaos), with BLOSUM62-based TCRdist calculated between CDR3 peptides within each V-J. Welch's t-statistics and random forest reduced 500 to 650 V-J features to around 14, which were used in a naive Bayes classifier (R e1071). The similarity between thyroid and blood repertoires was quantified using the Morisita-Horn index. TCRdb handled the public reads itself, with Q25 trimming in fastp and clone calling in MiXCR, and kept productive beta chains. Each entry is one CDR3 protein sequence, shown with its most common DNA and genes. The V and J calls and clone size are TCRdb's, not the authors'. Within this sample are hundreds of thousands of distinct CDR3 sequences, with around 38% of them counted one time only. The ten largest clones represent 8.9% of the sample.

Overall study outcomes, separate from this receptor: In cross-validation, a model built on a 13 V-J signature told ophthalmopathy apart from stable hyperthyroidism with 85% to 90% sensitivity and around 83% specificity, and in testing the same model reached 80%/75%. No statistical method was used to set the sample size in advance, and investigators knew the group allocation. Blood samples also contained most of the expanded thyroid clonotypes (frequency above 0.001), which suggests that blood repertoires may reflect thyroid immune responses. In validation, the model predicted progression to ophthalmopathy a median of around 6.5 months before onset, with roughly 70% sensitivity and 72.22% specificity.

The clonotype comes from a man between 18 and 35 years old with Graves' hyperthyroidism. The rearrangement joined TRBV10-3 to TRBJ2-7; no confident D gene assignment can be made. Material for sequencing was blood. The encoded CDR3 is CAISAKSGEQYF. The sequenced DNA is TGTGCCATCAGTGCGAAGTCCGGGGAGCAGTACTTC.